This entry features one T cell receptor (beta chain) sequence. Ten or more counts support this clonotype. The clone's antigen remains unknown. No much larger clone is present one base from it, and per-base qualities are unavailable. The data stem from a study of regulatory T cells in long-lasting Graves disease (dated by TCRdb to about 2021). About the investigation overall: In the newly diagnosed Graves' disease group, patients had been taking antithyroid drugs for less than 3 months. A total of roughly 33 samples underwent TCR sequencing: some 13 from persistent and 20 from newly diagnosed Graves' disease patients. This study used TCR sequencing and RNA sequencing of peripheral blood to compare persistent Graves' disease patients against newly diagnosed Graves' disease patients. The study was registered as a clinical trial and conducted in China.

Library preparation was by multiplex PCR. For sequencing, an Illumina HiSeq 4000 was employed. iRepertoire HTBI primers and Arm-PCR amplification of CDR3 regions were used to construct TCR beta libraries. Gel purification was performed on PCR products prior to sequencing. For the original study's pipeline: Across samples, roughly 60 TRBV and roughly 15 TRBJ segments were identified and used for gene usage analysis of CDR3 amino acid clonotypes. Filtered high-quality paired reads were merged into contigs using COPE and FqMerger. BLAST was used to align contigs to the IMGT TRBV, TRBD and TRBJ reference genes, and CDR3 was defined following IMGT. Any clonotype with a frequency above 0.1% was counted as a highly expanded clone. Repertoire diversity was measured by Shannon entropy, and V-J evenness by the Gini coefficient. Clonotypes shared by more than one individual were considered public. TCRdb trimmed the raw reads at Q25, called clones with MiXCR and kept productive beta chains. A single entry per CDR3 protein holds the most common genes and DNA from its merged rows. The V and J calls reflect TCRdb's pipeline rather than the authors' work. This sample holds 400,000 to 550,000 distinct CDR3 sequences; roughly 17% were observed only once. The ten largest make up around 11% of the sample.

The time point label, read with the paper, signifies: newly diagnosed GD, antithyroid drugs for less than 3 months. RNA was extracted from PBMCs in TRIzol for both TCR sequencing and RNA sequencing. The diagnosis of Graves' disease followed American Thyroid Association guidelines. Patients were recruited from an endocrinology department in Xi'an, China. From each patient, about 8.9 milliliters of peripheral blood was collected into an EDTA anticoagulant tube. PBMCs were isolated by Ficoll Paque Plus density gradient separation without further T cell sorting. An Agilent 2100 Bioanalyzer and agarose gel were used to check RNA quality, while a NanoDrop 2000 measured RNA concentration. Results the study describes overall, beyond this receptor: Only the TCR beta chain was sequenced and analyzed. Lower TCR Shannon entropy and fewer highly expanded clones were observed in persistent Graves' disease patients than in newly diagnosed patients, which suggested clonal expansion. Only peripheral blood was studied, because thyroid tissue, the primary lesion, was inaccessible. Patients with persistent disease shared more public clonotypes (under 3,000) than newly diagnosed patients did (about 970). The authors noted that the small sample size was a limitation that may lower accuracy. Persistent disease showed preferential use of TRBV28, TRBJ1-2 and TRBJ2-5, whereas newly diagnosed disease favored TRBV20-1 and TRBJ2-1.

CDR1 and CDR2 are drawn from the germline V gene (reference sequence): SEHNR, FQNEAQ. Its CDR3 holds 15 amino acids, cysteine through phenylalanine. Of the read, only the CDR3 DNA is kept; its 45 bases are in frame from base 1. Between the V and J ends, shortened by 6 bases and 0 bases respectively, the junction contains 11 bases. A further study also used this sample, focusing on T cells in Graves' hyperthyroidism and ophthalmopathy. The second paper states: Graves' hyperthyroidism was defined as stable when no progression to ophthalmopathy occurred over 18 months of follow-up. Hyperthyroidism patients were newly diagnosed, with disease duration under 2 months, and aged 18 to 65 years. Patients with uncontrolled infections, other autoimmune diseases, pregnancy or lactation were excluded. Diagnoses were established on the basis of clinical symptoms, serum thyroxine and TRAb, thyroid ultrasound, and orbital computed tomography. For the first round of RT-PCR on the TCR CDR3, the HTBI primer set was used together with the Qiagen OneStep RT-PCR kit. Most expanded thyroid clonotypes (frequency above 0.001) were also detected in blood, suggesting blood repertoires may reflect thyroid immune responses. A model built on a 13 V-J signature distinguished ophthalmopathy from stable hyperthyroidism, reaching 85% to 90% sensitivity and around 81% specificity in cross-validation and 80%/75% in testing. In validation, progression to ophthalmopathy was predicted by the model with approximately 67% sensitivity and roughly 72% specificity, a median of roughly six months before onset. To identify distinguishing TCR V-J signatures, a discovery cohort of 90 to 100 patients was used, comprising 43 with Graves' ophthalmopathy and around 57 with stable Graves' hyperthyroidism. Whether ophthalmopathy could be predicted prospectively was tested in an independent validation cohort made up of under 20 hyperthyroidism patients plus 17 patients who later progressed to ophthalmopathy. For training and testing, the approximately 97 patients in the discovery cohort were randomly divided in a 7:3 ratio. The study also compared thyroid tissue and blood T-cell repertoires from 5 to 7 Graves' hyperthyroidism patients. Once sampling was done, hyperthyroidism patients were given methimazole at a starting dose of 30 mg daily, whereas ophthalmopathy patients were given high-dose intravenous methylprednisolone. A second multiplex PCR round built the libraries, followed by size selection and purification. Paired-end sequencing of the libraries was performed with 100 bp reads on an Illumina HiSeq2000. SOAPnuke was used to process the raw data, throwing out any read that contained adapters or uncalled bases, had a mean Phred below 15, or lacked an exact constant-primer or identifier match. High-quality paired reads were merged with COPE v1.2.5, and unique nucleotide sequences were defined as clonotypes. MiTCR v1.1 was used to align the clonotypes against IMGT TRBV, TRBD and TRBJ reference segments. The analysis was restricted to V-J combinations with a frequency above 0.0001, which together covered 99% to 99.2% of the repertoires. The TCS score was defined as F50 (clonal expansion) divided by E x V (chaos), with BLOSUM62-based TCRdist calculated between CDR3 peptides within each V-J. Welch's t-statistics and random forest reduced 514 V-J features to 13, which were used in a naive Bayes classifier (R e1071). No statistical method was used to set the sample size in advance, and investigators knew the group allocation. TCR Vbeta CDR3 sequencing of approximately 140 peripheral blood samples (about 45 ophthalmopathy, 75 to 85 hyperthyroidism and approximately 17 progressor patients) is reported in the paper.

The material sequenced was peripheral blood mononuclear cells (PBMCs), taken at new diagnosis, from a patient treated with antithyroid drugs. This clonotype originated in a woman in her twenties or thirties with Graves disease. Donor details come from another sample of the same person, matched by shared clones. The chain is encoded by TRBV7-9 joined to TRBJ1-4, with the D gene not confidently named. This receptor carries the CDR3 CASRTGSATNEKLFF. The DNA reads TGTGCCAGCAGAACCGGGTCTGCAACTAATGAAAAACTGTTTTTT.